The rows below give T cell receptor beta chains drawn from one sample of a study of CD8 T cells in ankylosing spondylitis. TCRdb re-called the 5' RACE reads through MiXCR, storing one row per CDR3 protein. Seen here are some 140,000 distinct CDR3 sequences, 17% observed once, and the top ten hold approximately 33%. The sample consisted of blood, either unsorted or a sorted T cell fraction (not recorded which). These receptors were taken from a male donor with ankylosing spondylitis. CDR3s include the opening cysteine and the closing phenylalanine or tryptophan. A D gene is named only where the DNA matches it firmly. Some rows mark clone size as missing; the rest say once, few, many or name a class of expanded clone.

many | TRBJ2-1 | TRBV5-1 | . | 18 | TGCGCCAGCAGCCCGACCTCTAGTTGGACCAGCTCCTACAATGAGCAGTTCTTC | CASSPTSSWTSSYNEQFF
few | TRBJ1-1 | TRBV2 | . | 10 | TGTGCCAGCTCGCAAGGTTTGGCTTTCTTT | CASSQGLAFF
. | TRBJ1-5 | TRBV7-9 | . | 14 | TGTGCCAGCAGCTTATCTTCCGTGAGACAGCCCCAGCATTTT | CASSLSSVRQPQHF
many | TRBJ2-5 | TRBV24-1 | . | 13 | TGTGCCACCAGTGATTTCCTAGGGGAGACCCAGTACTTC | CATSDFLGETQYF
. | TRBJ1-1 | TRBV7-9 | . | 16 | TGTGCCAGCAGCTTAGCCCCGGGACAAGGAAACACTGAAGCTTTCTTT | CASSLAPGQGNTEAFF
. | TRBJ1-5 | TRBV24-1 | . | 15 | TGTGCCACGTCAGCGGGGCTGAGGGGCAATCAGCCCCAGCATTTT | CATSAGLRGNQPQHF
. | TRBJ2-7 | TRBV30 | TRBD1 | 16 | TGTGCCTGGACCCACCCCCCGGGGACAGGGTTCTACGAGCAGTACTTC | CAWTHPPGTGFYEQYF
few | TRBJ1-1 | TRBV12-3/TRBV12-4 | . | 13 | TGTGCCAGCACGGACAGCCAAGCCTACGAAGCTTTCTTT | CASTDSQAYEAFF
few | TRBJ2-1 | TRBV29-1 | . | 10 | TGCAGCGCCGTATCTGATGAGCAGTTCTTC | CSAVSDEQFF
few | TRBJ2-7 | TRBV7-9 | . | 13 | TGTGCCAGCAGCGTCGACTACACCTACGAGCAGTACTTC | CASSVDYTYEQYF
. | TRBJ1-1 | TRBV6-5 | TRBD1 | 17 | TGTGCCAGCAGTTACAGGCGGGACAGCGGAAGGAACACTGAAGCTTTCTTT | CASSYRRDSGRNTEAFF
few | TRBJ2-1 | TRBV4-1 | . | 15 | TGCGCCAGCAGCCGGGGCGCCATTGGGTCCAATGAGCAGTTCTTC | CASSRGAIGSNEQFF
many | TRBJ2-1 | TRBV3-1 | TRBD2 | 17 | TGTGCCAGCAGGCCTACTTCCGGGACTAGCGGGTACAATGAGCAGTTCTTC | CASRPTSGTSGYNEQFF
. | TRBJ2-7 | TRBV7-9 | . | 12 | TGTGCCAGCAGAAAGGGGGTCCACGAGCAGTACTTC | CASRKGVHEQYF
. | TRBJ1-1 | TRBV29-1 | TRBD1 | 13 | TGCAGCGTGAGGACAGGGTCGAGCACTGAAGCTTTCTTT | CSVRTGSSTEAFF
few | TRBJ2-7 | TRBV9 | TRBD2 | 16 | TGTGCCAGCAGCGTAGCTGCAGCGGGAGGGCCTTACGAGCAGTACTTC | CASSVAAAGGPYEQYF
. | TRBJ2-7 | TRBV7-9 | . | 17 | TGTGCCAGCAGCTCGGTTGAGCTGACCAAGAGGCCCTACGAGCAGTACTTC | CASSSVELTKRPYEQYF
few | TRBJ1-2 | TRBV27 | TRBD1 | 12 | TGTGCCAGCAGTGGACAGGCAGAGGGCTACACCTTC | CASSGQAEGYTF